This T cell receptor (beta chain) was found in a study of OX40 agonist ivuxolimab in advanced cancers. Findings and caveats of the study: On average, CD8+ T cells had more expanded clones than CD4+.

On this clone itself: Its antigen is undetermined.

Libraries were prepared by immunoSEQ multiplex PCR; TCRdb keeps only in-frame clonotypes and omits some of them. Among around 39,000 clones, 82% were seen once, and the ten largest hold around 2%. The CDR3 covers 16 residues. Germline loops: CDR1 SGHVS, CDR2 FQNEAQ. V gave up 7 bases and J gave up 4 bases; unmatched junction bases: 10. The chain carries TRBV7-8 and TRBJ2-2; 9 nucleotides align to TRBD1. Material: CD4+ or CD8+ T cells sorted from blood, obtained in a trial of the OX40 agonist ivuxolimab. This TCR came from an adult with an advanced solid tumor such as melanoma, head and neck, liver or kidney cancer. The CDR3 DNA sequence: TGTGCCAGCAACCGGCGCACAGGGGGCTTCACCGGGGAGCTGTTTTTT. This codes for CASNRRTGGFTGELFF.